This T cell receptor beta chain stems from a study of T cells in Graves' hyperthyroidism and ophthalmopathy. Germline V CDR1 and CDR2: MDHEN, SYDVKM. V lost 4 bases, J lost 2 bases, and 12 bases lay in between. The CDR3 has 14 amino acids. In its sample, this clonotype was seen many times. The definition of stable Graves' hyperthyroidism was no ophthalmopathy progression within 18 months. From RNA transcripts, TCR beta CDR3 regions were amplified. A first-round RT-PCR of the TCR CDR3 used the HTBI primer set. Each CDR3 protein is one row after TCRdb ran MiXCR on the multiplex PCR reads. The repertoire holds some 770,000 distinct CDR3 sequences, with about 17% as singletons.

Sequencing used blood. This TCR was sampled from a man between 18 and 29 years old with Graves' hyperthyroidism. V is TRBV28 and J is TRBJ2-7; a weak D match, TRBD1 (5 bases). The CDR3 DNA reads TGTGCCAGCAGTTCTCTGACAGCACCCTACGAGCAGTACTTC. Translated, it gives CASSSLTAPYEQYF.